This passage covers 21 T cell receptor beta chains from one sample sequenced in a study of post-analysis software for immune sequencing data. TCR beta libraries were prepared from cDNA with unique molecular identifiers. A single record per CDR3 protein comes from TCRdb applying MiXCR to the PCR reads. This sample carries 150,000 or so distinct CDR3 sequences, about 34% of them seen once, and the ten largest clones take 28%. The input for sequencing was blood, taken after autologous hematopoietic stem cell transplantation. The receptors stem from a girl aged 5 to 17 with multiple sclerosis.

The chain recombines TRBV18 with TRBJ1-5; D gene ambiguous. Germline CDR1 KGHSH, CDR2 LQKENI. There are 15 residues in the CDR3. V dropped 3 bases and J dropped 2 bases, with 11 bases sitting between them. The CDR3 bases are TGTGCCAGCTCACCCGACGGACGGGGCAATCAGCCCCAGCATTTT. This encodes CASSPDGRGNQPQHF.

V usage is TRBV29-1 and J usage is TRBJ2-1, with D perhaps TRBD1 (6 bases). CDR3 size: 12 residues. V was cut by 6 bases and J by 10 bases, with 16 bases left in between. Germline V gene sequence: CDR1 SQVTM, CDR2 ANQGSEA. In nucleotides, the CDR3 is TGCAGCGTGGAACAGGGTTCGGGCGAGCAGTTCTTC. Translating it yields CSVEQGSGEQFF.

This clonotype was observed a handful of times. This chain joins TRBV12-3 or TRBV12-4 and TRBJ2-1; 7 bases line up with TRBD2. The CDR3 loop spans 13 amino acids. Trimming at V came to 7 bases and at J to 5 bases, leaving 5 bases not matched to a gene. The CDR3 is CASKRGTNNEQFF. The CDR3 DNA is TGTGCCAGCAAGCGGGGCACCAACAATGAGCAGTTCTTC.

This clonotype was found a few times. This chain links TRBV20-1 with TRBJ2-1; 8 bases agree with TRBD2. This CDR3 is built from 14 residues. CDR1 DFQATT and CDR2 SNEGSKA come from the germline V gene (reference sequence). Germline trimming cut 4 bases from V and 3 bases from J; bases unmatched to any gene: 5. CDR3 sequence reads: CSATRTSRYNEQFF. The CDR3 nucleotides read TGCAGTGCTACCCGGACTAGCCGCTACAATGAGCAGTTCTTC.

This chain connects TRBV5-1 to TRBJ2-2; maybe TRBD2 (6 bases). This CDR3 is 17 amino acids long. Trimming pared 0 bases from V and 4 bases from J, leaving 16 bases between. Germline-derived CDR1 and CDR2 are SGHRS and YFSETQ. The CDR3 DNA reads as TGCGCCAGCAGCTTGGTGGCTAGCGCTTGGGGCACCGGGGAGCTGTTTTTT. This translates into CASSLVASAWGTGELFF. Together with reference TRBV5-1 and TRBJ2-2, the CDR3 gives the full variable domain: KAGVTQTPRYLIKTRGQQVTLSCSPISGHRSVSWYQQTPGQGLQFLFEYFSETQRNKGNFPGRFSGRQFSNSRSEMNVSTLELGDSALYLCASSLVASAWGTGELFFGEGSRLTVL.

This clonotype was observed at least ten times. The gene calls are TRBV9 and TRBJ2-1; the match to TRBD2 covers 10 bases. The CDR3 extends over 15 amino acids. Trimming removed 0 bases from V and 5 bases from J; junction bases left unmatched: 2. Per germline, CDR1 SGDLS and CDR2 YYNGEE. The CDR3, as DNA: TGTGCCAGCAGCGTAGAGGGACTAGCGAACAATGAGCAGTTCTTC. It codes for CASSVEGLANNEQFF.

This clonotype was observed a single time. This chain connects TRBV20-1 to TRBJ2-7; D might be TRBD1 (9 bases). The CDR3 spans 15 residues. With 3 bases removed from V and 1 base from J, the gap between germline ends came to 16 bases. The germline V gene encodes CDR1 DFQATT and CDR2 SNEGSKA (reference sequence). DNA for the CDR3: TGCAGTGCTAGCGGGAGGGGACAGGGTTCCTACGAGCAGTACTTC. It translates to CSASGRGQGSYEQYF.

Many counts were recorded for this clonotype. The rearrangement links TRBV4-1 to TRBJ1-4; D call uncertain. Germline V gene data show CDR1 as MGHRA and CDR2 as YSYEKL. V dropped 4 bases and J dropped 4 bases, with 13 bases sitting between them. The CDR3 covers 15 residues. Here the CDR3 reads CASSLEQPLNEKLFF. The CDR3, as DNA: TGCGCCAGCAGCCTAGAACAGCCGCTTAATGAAAAACTGTTTTTT.

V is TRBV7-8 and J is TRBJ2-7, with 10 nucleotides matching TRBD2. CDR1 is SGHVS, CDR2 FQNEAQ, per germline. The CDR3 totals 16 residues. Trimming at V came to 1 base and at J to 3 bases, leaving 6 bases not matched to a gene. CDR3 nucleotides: TGTGCCAGCAGCTTAGATTTAGCGGGAGGTATCTACGAGCAGTACTTC. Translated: CASSLDLAGGIYEQYF. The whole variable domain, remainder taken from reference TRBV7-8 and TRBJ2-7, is GAGVSQSPRYKVAKRGQDVALRCDPISGHVSLFWYQQALGQGPEFLTYFQNEAQLDKSGLPSDRFFAERPEGSVSTLKIQRTQQEDSAVYLCASSLDLAGGIYEQYFGPGTRLTVT.

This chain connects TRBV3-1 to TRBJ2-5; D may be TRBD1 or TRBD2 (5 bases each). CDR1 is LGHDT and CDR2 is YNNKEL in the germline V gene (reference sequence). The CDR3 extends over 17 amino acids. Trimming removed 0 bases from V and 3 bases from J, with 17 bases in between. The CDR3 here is CASSQDWDSGAEETQYF. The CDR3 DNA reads TGTGCCAGCAGCCAAGATTGGGATTCCGGGGCAGAAGAGACCCAGTACTTC.

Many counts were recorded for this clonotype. CDR3 amino acids: CSASRTASTDTQYF. The CDR3 DNA is TGCAGTGCTAGTAGGACAGCGAGCACAGATACGCAGTATTTT. The chain links TRBV20-1 to TRBJ2-3, with TRBD1 as a possible D gene (6 bases). There are 14 residues in the CDR3. V dropped 3 bases and J dropped 0 bases, with 10 bases sitting between them. The germline V gene has CDR1 DFQATT and CDR2 SNEGSKA (reference sequence).

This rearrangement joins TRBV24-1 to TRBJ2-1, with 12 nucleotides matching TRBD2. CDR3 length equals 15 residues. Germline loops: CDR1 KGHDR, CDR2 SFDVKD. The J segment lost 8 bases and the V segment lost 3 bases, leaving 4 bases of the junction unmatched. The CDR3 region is CATSDKTSGSDEQFF. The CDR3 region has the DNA TGTGCCACCAGTGATAAGACTAGCGGGAGCGATGAGCAGTTCTTC.

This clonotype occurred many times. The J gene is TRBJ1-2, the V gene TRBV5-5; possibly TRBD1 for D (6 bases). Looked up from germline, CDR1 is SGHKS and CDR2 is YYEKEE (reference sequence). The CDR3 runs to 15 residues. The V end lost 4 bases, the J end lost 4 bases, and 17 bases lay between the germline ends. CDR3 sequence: CASSVHHRDSYGYTF. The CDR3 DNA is TGTGCCAGCAGCGTCCATCACAGGGATAGCTATGGCTACACCTTC.

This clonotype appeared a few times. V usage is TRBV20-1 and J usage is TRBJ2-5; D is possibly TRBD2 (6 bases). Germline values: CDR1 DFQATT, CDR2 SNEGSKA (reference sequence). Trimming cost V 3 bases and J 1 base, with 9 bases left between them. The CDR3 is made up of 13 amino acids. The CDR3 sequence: CSASRDSQETQYF. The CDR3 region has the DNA TGCAGTGCTAGCCGGGACTCCCAAGAGACCCAGTACTTC.

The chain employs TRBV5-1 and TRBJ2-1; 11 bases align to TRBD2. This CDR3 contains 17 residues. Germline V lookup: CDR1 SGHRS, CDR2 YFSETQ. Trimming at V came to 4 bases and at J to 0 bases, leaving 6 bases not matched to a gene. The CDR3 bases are TGCGCCAGCAGCGTTGGGGGACTAGCGGACTCCTACAATGAGCAGTTCTTC. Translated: CASSVGGLADSYNEQFF. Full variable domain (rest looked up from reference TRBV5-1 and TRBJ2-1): KAGVTQTPRYLIKTRGQQVTLSCSPISGHRSVSWYQQTPGQGLQFLFEYFSETQRNKGNFPGRFSGRQFSNSRSEMNVSTLELGDSALYLCASSVGGLADSYNEQFFGPGTRLTVL.

The CDR3 nucleotides are TGTGCCAGCAGCGCTAGGACTAGCGGAAACTACGAGCAGTACTTC. Its protein product is CASSARTSGNYEQYF. The chain recombines TRBV2 with TRBJ2-5; 10 bases map to TRBD2. Judging by the DNA end, TRBJ2-7 fits better; the J call may be wrong. The CDR3 loop spans 15 amino acids. Germline V gene lookup returns CDR1 SNHLY and CDR2 FYNNEI.

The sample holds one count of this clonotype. The CDR3 region has the DNA TGCAGCGTTGAAGAAAACAACAATCAGCCCCAGCATTTT. Its translation: CSVEENNNQPQHF. V usage is TRBV29-1 and J usage is TRBJ1-5; D not resolved. Trimming stripped 0 bases from V and 3 bases from J, with 6 bases between. Germline CDR1 and CDR2: SQVTM and ANQGSEA. The CDR3 is 13 residues long. Combining the CDR3 with reference TRBV29-1 and TRBJ1-5 gives the whole variable domain SAVISQKPSRDICQRGTSLTIQCQVDSQVTMMFWYRQQPGQSLTLIATANQGSEATYESGFVIDKFPISRPNLTFSTLTVSNMSPEDSSIYLCSVEENNNQPQHFGDGTRLSIL.

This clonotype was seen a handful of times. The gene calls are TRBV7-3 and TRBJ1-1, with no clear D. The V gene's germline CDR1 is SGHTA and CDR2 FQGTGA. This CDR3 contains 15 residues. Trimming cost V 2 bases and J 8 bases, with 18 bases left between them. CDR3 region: CASSLGRGSDSEAFF. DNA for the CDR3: TGTGCCAGCAGCTTAGGGAGAGGGTCAGATTCCGAAGCTTTCTTT.

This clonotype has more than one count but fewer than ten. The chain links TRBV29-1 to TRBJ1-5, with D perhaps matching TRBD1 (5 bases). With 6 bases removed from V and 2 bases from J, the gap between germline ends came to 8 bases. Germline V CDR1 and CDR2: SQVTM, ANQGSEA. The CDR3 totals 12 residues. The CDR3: CSVGGGNQPQHF. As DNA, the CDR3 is TGCAGCGTGGGGGGGGGCAATCAGCCCCAGCATTTT.

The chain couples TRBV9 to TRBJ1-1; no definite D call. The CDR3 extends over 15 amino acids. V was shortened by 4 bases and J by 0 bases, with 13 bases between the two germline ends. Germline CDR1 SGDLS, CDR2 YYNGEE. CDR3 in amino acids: CASSPWTGMNTEAFF. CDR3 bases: TGTGCCAGCAGCCCATGGACGGGAATGAACACTGAAGCTTTCTTT.

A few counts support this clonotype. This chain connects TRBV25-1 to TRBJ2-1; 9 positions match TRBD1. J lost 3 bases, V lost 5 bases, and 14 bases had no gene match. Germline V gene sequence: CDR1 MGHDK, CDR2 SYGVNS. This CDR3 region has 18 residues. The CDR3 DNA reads TGTGCCAGCAGTCCGGGACAGGGATTCCTACCCCACTACAATGAGCAGTTCTTC. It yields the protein CASSPGQGFLPHYNEQFF.